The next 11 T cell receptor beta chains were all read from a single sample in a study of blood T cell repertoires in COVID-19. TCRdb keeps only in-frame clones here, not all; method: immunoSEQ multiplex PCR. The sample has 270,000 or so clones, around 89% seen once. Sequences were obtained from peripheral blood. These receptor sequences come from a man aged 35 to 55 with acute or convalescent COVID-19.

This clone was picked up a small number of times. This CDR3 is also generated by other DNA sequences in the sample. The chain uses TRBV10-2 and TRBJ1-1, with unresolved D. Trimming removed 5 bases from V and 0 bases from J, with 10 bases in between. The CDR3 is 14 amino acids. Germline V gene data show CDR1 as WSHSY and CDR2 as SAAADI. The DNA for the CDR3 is TGCGCCAGCAGTCGAACAGTCATGAACACTGAAGCTTTCTTT. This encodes CASSRTVMNTEAFF.

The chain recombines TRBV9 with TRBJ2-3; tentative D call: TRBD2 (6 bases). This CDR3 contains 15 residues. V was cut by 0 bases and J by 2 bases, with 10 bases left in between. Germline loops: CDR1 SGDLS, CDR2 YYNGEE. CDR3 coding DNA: TGTGCCAGCAGCGTAGACGGGGGTGCCACAGATACGCAGTATTTT. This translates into CASSVDGGATDTQYF.

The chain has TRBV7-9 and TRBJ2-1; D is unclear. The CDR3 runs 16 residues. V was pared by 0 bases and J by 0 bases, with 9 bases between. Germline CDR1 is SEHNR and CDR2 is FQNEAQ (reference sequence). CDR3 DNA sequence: TGTGCCAGCAGCTTAGCACCGAGGAACTCCTACAATGAGCAGTTCTTC. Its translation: CASSLAPRNSYNEQFF.

CDR3 DNA sequence: TGTGCCAGCAGCTTGGGGGACACAACCTACGAGCAGTACTTC. Translated: CASSLGDTTYEQYF. The V gene is TRBV5-8, the J gene TRBJ2-7; D perhaps matches TRBD1 (6 bases). V lost 0 bases and J lost 2, with 9 bases in between. Germline V gene sequence: CDR1 SGHTS, CDR2 YDEGEE. This CDR3 spans 14 amino acids.

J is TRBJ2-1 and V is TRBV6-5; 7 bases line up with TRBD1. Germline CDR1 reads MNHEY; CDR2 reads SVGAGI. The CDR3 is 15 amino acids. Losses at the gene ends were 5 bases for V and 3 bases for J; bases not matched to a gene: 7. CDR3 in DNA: TGTGCCAGCAGTAGACAGGGACAAGGCTACAATGAGCAGTTCTTC. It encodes CASSRQGQGYNEQFF.

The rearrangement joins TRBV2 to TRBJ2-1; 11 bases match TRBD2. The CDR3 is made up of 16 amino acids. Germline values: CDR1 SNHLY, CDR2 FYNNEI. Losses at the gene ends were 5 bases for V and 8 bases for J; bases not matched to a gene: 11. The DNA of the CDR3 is TGTGCCAGCAGTTTCGCATTAGCGGGGGGGCACGATGAGCAGTTCTTC. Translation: CASSFALAGGHDEQFF.

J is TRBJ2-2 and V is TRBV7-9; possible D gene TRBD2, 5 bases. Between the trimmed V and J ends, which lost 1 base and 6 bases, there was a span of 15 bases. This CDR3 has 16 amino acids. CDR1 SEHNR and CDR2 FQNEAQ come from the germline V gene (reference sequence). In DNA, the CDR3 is TGTGCCAGCAGCTTAGTGGTTGGATTGGAGGCCGGGGAGCTGTTTTTT. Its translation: CASSLVVGLEAGELFF.

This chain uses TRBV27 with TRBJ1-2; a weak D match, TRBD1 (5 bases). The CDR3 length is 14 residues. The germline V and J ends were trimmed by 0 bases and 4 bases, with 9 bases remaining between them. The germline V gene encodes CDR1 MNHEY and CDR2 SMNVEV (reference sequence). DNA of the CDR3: TGTGCCAGCAGTTTATCGGGGCGCATCTATGGCTACACCTTC. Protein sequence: CASSLSGRIYGYTF.

The CDR3 sequence is CAISSPPGTLGGEQYF. DNA of the CDR3: TGTGCCATCAGTTCACCCCCCGGGACTCTCGGAGGCGAGCAGTACTTC. The chain joins TRBV10-3 to TRBJ2-7; maybe TRBD2 (6 bases). Germline V gene lookup returns CDR1 ENHRY and CDR2 SYGVKD. This CDR3 comprises 16 residues. With 5 bases removed from V and 6 bases from J, the gap between germline ends came to 23 bases.

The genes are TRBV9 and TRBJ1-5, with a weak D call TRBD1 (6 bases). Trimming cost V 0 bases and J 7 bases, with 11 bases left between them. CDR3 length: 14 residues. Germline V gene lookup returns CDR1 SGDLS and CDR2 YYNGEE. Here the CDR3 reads CASSVGGGGQPQHF. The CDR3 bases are TGTGCCAGCAGCGTAGGGGGAGGGGGACAGCCCCAGCATTTT. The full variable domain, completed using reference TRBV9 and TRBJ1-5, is DSGVTQTPKHLITATGQRVTLRCSPRSGDLSVYWYQQSLDQGLQFLIQYYNGEERAKGNILERFSAQQFPDLHSELNLSSLELGDSALYFCASSVGGGGQPQHFGDGTRLSIL.

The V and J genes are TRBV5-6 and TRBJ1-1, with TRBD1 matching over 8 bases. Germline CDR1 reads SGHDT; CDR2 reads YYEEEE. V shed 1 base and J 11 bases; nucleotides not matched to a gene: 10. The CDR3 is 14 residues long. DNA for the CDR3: TGTGCCAGCAGCTTGACAGGGGGTACGGGGTTGGCTTTCTTT. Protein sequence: CASSLTGGTGLAFF.